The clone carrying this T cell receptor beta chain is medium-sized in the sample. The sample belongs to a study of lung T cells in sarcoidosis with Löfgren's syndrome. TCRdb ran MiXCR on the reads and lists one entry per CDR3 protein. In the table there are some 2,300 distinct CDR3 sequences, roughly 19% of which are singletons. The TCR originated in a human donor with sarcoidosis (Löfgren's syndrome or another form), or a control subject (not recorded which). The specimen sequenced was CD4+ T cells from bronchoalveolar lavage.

The CDR3 bases are TGTGCCAGCAGTCCACACCCCATTCAAGCGTTCTCCTACGAGCAGTACTTC. Translation: CASSPHPIQAFSYEQYF. The rearrangement joins TRBV6-1 to TRBJ2-7; D gene ambiguous. Per germline, CDR1 MNHNS and CDR2 SASEGT. This CDR3 contains 17 residues. The ends were cut back, 5 bases at V and 0 bases at J, with 20 bases in the middle.